The 12 T cell receptor beta chains below come from one sample, sequenced in a study of identical twins. One entry per CDR3 protein, called by TCRdb with MiXCR from the 5' RACE reads. The table records nearly 900,000 distinct CDR3 sequences, roughly 12% of them present only once. The same data also contributed to another study, on yellow fever vaccine responses in identical twins.

Sample: PBMCs. The receptors originated from a woman between 18 and 29 years old in good health.

The table lists this clonotype with many counts. J is TRBJ1-2 and V is TRBV20-1; tentative D call: TRBD1 (6 bases). This CDR3 comprises 14 residues. The germline CDR1 and CDR2 sequences are DFQATT and SNEGSKA (reference sequence). With 4 bases removed from V and 2 bases from J, the gap between germline ends came to 14 bases. The CDR3 loop is CSAISIGQNYGYTF. The CDR3 DNA is TGCAGTGCTATCTCAATCGGACAGAACTATGGCTACACCTTC.

This clonotype was counted a few times. V gene TRBV9 combines with J gene TRBJ1-2; no firm D call. The CDR3 is 12 residues long. Trimming cost V 0 bases and J 11 bases, with 11 bases left between them. CDR1 and CDR2 (germline): SGDLS, YYNGEE. The CDR3 DNA follows: TGTGCCAGCAGCGTAGGCTCGGGGATTTACACCTTC. Protein: CASSVGSGIYTF.

This chain connects TRBV20-1 to TRBJ1-2; TRBD1 matches at 9 bases. This CDR3 is built from 14 residues. Germline CDR1 reads DFQATT; CDR2 reads SNEGSKA (reference sequence). The V segment lost 6 bases and the J segment 4 bases; nucleotides outside the gene matches: 9. The CDR3 coding sequence is TGCAGTGCGCCCCCGGGACAGGGAAGCTATGGCTACACCTTC. Amino acids: CSAPPGQGSYGYTF.

Only a few counts were recorded for this clonotype. This chain links TRBV5-1 with TRBJ2-3; D ambiguous. With 2 bases removed from V and 2 bases from J, the gap between germline ends came to 18 bases. Germline CDR1 is SGHRS and CDR2 is YFSETQ. The CDR3 is made up of 17 amino acids. The CDR3 DNA reads TGCGCCAGCAGCTTTTCGGCAGACCCCTCTGTCACAGATACGCAGTATTTT. The encoded protein is CASSFSADPSVTDTQYF.

The chain has TRBV20-1 and TRBJ2-1, with TRBD2 matching 10 bases. Germline trimming cut 3 bases from V and 9 bases from J; bases unmatched to any gene: 2. Germline V gene data show CDR1 as DFQATT and CDR2 as SNEGSKA (reference sequence). The length of the CDR3 is 12 residues. The CDR3 coding sequence is TGCAGTGCTAGTAGCGGGGGGCTTGAGCAGTTCTTC. Its translation: CSASSGGLEQFF.

This clonotype was counted a few times. The chain joins TRBV5-6 to TRBJ1-2, with 8 bases identical to TRBD1. Germline lookup yields CDR1 SGHDT and CDR2 YYEEEE. Trimming at V came to 4 bases and at J to 4 bases, leaving 12 bases not matched to a gene. The CDR3 is 16 amino acids. The CDR3 DNA reads as TGTGCCAGCAGCCCTGGGATAGGACAGGGATTCTATGGCTACACCTTC. Translated, it gives CASSPGIGQGFYGYTF.

This clonotype was observed a few times. V usage is TRBV14 and J usage is TRBJ2-1; D possibly corresponds to TRBD2 (6 bases). V was clipped by 2 bases and J by 12 bases, with 8 bases between them. This CDR3 contains 11 residues. CDR1 SGHDN and CDR2 FVKESK come from the germline V gene. CDR3 loop: CASSQWGVQFF. The DNA for the CDR3 is TGTGCCAGCAGCCAATGGGGGGTGCAGTTCTTC.

This clonotype was observed a handful of times. The CDR3 protein is CASSFGALAGGFSSYNEQFF. CDR3 nucleotides: TGTGCCAGCAGCTTCGGGGCACTAGCGGGGGGCTTCAGCTCCTACAATGAGCAGTTCTTC. The gene calls are TRBV7-2 and TRBJ2-1, with 12 bases aligning to TRBD2. Germline values: CDR1 SGHTA, CDR2 FQGNSA. The CDR3 is 20 residues long. Unmatched junction bases numbered 12, after V lost 3 bases and J lost 0 bases.

This clonotype was seen ten or more times. The V call is TRBV9, the J call TRBJ2-1; D not resolved. Germline V gives CDR1 SGDLS, CDR2 YYNGEE. This CDR3 contains 11 residues. The V and J ends lost 3 bases and 6 bases respectively, with 4 bases between them. CDR3 sequence (DNA): TGTGCCAGCAGCGCGAGCAATGAGCAGTTCTTC. This gives the protein CASSASNEQFF. Together with reference TRBV9 and TRBJ2-1, the CDR3 gives the full variable domain: DSGVTQTPKHLITATGQRVTLRCSPRSGDLSVYWYQQSLDQGLQFLIQYYNGEERAKGNILERFSAQQFPDLHSELNLSSLELGDSALYFCASSASNEQFFGPGTRLTVL.

The chain recombines TRBV5-5 with TRBJ2-3; 10 bases fit TRBD1. J was trimmed by 4 bases and V by 0 bases; bases with no gene match: 11. CDR3 length: 18 residues. Germline lookup yields CDR1 SGHKS and CDR2 YYEKEE (reference sequence). CDR3 bases: TGTGCCAGCAGCTTGGGGGACAGGGGCGCGGTCCCCCCAGATACGCAGTATTTT. Protein: CASSLGDRGAVPPDTQYF.

The chain links TRBV21-1 to TRBJ2-7; the D call of TRBD1 is as the table states it, not checked on the DNA. TRBV21-1 is deemed a pseudogene. The CDR3 spans 12 residues. CDR3 in DNA: TGTGCCAGCAACACAGGGGGGCACGAGCAGTACGTC. It yields the protein CASNTGGHEQYV.

This clonotype was recorded at least ten times. V gene TRBV7-6 combines with J gene TRBJ1-6; D not certain. Germline lookup yields CDR1 SGHVS and CDR2 FNYEAQ. The CDR3 contains 12 residues. With 3 bases removed from V and 6 bases from J, the gap between germline ends came to 3 bases. The chain's CDR3 is CASSFSNSPLHF. The CDR3 DNA reads as TGTGCCAGCAGCTTTTCTAATTCACCCCTCCACTTT. The full variable domain, rest sourced from reference TRBV7-6 and TRBJ1-6, is GAGVSQSPRYKVTKRGQDVALRCDPISGHVSLYWYRQALGQGPEFLTYFNYEAQQDKSGLPNDRFSAERPEGSISTLTIQRTEQRDSAMYRCASSFSNSPLHFGNGTRLTVT.